This entry features one T cell receptor beta chain sequence. The clone's antigen remains unknown. Within one base of it there is no much larger clone, and no base qualities were kept. The source of the sample is a study of shared clonotypes between healthy human individuals (dated by TCRdb to the early 2020s). Regarding the research as a whole: The cohort comprised a couple of women and a few men aged 18 to 49 years. Libraries were prepared and TCR repertoires were sequenced by different laboratories using diverse techniques, in order to increase sequencing depth and limit assay-specific biases. Each donor's leukapheresis produced roughly between roughly 0.85 and 10 billion PBMCs. To estimate repertoire size and how much clonotype sharing occurs between individuals, the study deeply sequenced the blood TCR repertoires of about five healthy adults. The research as a whole found: Pairwise subsampling led to the expectation that sequencing depth would affect the degree of clonotype sharing among donors. The small number of donors limited the genetic and exposure-history diversity represented. Only blood was sampled, and tissue TCR repertoires likely differ from those in blood.

The donors were healthy, HIV-negative adults who had no recently reported acute infections or vaccinations. All donors were Caucasian adults living in Nashville, Tennessee, USA. In the unsorted samples, some 94 million PBMCs were counted, and genomic DNA was extracted using the QIAamp DNA Blood Mini kit. Blood was collected by leukapheresis, and PBMCs were isolated by Ficoll-Histopaque density gradient centrifugation and then cryopreserved in liquid nitrogen vapor phase. V and J are trimmed by 0 bases and 5 bases, and the gene matches miss 6 bases of the junction. Inclusive of the bounding cysteine and phenylalanine, the CDR3 is 16 residues long. The only DNA kept is the CDR3, 48 bases in frame from the first base. The germline V gene provides CDR1 SGDLS and CDR2 YYNGEE. Using the deep immunoSEQ assay, multiplex PCR amplified TCR CDR3 regions from genomic DNA. For each cell subset, the extracted genomic DNA was distributed evenly across all wells of several immunoSEQ 96-well plates, and each plate served as one replicate. For unsorted PBMC, roughly 330 ng of genomic DNA, equivalent to around 30,000 T cell genomes, went into each replicate PCR. Ten immunoSEQ deep assay plates were used to sequence the unsorted PBMC genomic DNA. The purified libraries were quantified using a Qubit 3.0 fluorometer, sized with a Bioanalyzer 2100, and then quantified again using the KAPA Library Quantification kit. Every immunoSEQ 96-well plate was sequenced on a separate single-read 150-cycle Illumina NextSeq 550 flow cell. The study's processing was this. Because the immunoSEQ output included only junctional sequences and no quality scores, the filtering could not be the same as the filtering used for full-length reads. To assign V/J genes and CDR3, sequences were annotated against IMGT germline references using PyIR, a Python wrapper for IgBLAST v1.9. Reads were removed for weak V/J assignments (E-value above 1e-6), missing CDR3, stop codons, out-of-frame junctions, or ambiguous translated residues. V3J clonotypes were defined as sequences sharing an identical inferred V gene, J gene, and CDR3 amino acid sequence. To compute the percentage overlap between repertoires, the number of shared unique clonotypes was divided by the size of the smaller repertoire. Repertoire richness was assessed with RTK rarefaction, the Chao1 estimator, and Recon v2.1 estimates of unobserved clonotypes. As stored in TCRdb, this immuneACCESS dataset retains in-frame rearrangements with V and J assigned. A fraction of the clones does not appear; measured against another copy, unresolved V genes explain less than half of the discrepancy, and the remainder lacks a known reason. The V and J calls and clone size were taken over from that table, and D and trimming were inferred from the DNA. The sample table lists hundreds of thousands of clones, 70% to 80% of them with a count of one. Of the sample, about 12% falls within the top ten clones.

Rearrangement joined TRBV9 to TRBJ2-3; TRBD1 aligns with 10 central bases. The sample comprised PBMCs. The clonotype originates from a woman in her 40s in good health. Some clones in this sample may be carry-over from other donors' samples. The CDR3 reads CASSVAGQGGVDTQYF. The nucleotides read TGTGCCAGCAGCGTAGCTGGACAGGGGGGAGTAGATACGCAGTATTTT.